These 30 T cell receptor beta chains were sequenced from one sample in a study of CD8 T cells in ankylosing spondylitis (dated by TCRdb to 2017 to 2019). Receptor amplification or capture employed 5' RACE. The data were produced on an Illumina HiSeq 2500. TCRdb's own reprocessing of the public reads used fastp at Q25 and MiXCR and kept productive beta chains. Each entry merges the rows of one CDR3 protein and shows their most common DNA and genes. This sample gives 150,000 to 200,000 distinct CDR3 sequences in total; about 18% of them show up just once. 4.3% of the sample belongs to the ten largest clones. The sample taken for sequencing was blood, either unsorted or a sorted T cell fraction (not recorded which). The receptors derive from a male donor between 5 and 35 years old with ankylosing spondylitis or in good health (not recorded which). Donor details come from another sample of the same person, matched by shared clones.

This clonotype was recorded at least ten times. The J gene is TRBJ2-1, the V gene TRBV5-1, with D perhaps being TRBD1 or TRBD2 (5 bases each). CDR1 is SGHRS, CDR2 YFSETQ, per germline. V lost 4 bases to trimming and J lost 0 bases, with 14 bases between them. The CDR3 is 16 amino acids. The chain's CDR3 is CASSPAWGFSYNEQFF. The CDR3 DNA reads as TGCGCCAGCAGCCCCGCTTGGGGGTTCTCCTACAATGAGCAGTTCTTC.

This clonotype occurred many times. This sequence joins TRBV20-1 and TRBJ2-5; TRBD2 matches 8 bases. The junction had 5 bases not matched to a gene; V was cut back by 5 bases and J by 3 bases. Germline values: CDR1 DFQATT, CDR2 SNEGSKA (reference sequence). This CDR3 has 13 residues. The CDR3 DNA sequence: TGCAGTGCTCCCGGGACTAGGGAAGAGACCCAGTACTTC. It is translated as CSAPGTREETQYF.

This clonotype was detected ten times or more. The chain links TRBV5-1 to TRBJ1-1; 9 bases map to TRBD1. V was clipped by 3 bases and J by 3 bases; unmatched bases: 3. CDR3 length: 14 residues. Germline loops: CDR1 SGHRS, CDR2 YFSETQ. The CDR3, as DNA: TGCGCCAGCAGCTACGGACAGGGGCACACTGAAGCTTTCTTT. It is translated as CASSYGQGHTEAFF.

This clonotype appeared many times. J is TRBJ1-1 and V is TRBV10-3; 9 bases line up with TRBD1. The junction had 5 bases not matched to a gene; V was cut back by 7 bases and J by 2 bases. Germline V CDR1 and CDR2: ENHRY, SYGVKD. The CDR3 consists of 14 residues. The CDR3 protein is CAIKGQGINTEAFF. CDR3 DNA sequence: TGTGCCATCAAAGGACAGGGGATAAACACTGAAGCTTTCTTT.

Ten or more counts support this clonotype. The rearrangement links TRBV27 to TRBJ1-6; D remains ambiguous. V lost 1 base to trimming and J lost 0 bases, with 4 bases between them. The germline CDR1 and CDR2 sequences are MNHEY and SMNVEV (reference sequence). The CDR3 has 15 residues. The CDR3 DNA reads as TGTGCCAGCAGTTTATGGGTCTCCTATAATTCACCCCTCCACTTT. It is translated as CASSLWVSYNSPLHF.

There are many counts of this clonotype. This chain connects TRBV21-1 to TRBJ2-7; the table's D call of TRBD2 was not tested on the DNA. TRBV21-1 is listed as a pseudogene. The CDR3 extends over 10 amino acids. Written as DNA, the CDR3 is TGTGCCAGCGGAGCGGCAGCACCGTACGTC. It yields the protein CASGAAAPYV.

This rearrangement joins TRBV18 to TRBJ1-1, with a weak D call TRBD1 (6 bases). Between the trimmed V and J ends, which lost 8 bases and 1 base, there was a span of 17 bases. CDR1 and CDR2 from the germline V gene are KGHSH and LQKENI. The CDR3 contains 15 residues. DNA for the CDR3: TGTGCCAGCCGAGAGGGGGGAGGGTCGAACACTGAAGCTTTCTTT. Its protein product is CASREGGGSNTEAFF.

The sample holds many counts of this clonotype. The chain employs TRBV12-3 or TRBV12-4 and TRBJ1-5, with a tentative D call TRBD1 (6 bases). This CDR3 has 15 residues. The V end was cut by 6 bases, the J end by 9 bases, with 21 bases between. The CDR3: CASRPGQSLGWPQHF. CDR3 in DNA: TGTGCCAGCAGACCCGGACAGAGTTTGGGTTGGCCCCAGCATTTT.

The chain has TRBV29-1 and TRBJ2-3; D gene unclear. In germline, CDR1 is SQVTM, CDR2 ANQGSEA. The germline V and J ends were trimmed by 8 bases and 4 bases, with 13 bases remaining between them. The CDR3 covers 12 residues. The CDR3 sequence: CSWMAPADTQYF. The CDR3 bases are TGCAGCTGGATGGCGCCGGCAGATACGCAGTATTTT.

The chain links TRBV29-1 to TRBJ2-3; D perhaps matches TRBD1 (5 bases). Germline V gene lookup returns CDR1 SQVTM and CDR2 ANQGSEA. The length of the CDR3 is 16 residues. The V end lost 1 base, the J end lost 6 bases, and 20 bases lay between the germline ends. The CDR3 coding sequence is TGCAGCGTTGAAGGCGTCTATCAGGGAATGGAGGATACGCAGTATTTT. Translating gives CSVEGVYQGMEDTQYF.

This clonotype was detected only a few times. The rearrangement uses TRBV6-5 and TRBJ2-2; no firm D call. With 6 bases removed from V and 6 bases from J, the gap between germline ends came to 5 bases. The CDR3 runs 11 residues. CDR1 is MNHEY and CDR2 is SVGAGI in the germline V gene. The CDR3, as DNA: TGTGCCAGCAGGGGGTCCGGGGAGCTGTTTTTT. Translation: CASRGSGELFF.

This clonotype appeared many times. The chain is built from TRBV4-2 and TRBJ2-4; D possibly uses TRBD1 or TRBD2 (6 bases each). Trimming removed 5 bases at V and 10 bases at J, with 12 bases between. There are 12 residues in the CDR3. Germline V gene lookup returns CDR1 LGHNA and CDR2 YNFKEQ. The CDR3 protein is CASSVQGGIQYF. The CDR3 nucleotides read TGTGCCAGCAGCGTACAGGGAGGAATTCAGTACTTC.

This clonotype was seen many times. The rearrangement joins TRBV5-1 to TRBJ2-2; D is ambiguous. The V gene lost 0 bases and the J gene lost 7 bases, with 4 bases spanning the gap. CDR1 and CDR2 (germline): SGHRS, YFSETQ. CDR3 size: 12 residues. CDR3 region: CASSLAFGELFF. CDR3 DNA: TGCGCCAGCAGCTTGGCCTTCGGGGAGCTGTTTTTT.

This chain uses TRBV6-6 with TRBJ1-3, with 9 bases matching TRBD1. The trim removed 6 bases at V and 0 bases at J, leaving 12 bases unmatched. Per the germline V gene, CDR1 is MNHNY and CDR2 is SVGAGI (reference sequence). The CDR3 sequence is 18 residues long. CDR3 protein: CASSLNRGPVSSGNTIYF. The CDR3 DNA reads TGTGCCAGCAGCCTCAACAGGGGGCCCGTAAGCTCTGGAAACACCATATATTTT.

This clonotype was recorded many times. The CDR3 is CASSVTGVNSPLHF. CDR3 nucleotide sequence: TGTGCCAGCAGCGTGACAGGGGTTAATTCACCCCTCCACTTT. The chain combines TRBV9 with TRBJ1-6; 8 positions agree with TRBD1. CDR1 is SGDLS, CDR2 YYNGEE, per germline. Losses at the gene ends were 2 bases for V and 6 bases for J; bases not matched to a gene: 1. This CDR3 is built from 14 residues.

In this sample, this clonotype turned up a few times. CDR3 in amino acids: CASSPRARAYEQYF. The DNA of the CDR3 is TGTGCCAGCTCACCGCGGGCCAGAGCCTACGAGCAGTACTTC. The chain uses TRBV18 and TRBJ2-7; D may be TRBD2 (5 bases). V was shortened by 3 bases and J by 2 bases, with 11 bases between the two germline ends. This CDR3 has 14 amino acids. CDR1 and CDR2 (germline): KGHSH, LQKENI.

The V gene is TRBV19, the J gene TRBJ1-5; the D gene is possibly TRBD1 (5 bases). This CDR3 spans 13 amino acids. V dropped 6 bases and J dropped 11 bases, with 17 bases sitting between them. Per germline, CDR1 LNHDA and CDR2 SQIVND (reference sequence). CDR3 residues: CASSSGTQSAQHF. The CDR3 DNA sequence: TGTGCCAGTAGCTCCGGGACGCAGTCCGCCCAGCATTTT.

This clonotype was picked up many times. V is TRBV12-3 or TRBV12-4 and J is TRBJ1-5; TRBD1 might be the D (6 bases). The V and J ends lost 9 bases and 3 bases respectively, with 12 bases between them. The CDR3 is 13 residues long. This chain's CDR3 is CARIQGPNQPQHF. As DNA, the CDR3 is TGTGCCAGGATACAGGGTCCCAATCAGCCCCAGCATTTT.

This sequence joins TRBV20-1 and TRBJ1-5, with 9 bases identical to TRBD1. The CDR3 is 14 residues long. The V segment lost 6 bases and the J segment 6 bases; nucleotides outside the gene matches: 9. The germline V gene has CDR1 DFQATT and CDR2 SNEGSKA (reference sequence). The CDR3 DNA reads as TGCAGTGCGAATTACAGGGGGCGAACTCAGCCCCAGCATTTT. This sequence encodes CSANYRGRTQPQHF.

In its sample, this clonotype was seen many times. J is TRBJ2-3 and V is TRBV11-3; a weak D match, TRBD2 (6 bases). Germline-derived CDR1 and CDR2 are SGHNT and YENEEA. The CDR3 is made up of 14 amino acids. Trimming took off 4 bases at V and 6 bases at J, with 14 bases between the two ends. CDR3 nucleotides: TGTGCCAGCAGCTCCTCGGGGGAAACGGATACGCAGTATTTT. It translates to CASSSSGETDTQYF.

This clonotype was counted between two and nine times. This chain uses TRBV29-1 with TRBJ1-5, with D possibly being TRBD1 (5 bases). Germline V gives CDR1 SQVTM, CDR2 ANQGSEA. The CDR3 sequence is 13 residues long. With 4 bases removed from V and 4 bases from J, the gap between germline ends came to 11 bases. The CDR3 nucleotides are TGCAGCGTTGCAACAGGTCTTAATCAGCCCCAGCATTTT. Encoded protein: CSVATGLNQPQHF.

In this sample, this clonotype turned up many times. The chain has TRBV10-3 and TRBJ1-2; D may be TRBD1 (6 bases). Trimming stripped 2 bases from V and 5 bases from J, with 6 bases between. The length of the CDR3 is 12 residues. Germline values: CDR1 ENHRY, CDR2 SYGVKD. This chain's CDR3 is CAISEGQYGYTF. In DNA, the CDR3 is TGTGCCATCAGTGAGGGACAGTATGGCTACACCTTC.

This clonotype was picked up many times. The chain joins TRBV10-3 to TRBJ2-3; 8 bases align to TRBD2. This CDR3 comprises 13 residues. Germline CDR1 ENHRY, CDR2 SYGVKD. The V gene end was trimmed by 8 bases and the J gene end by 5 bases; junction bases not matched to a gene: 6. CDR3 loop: CAISYREGDTQYF. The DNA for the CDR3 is TGTGCCATCTCGTATCGGGAGGGAGATACGCAGTATTTT.

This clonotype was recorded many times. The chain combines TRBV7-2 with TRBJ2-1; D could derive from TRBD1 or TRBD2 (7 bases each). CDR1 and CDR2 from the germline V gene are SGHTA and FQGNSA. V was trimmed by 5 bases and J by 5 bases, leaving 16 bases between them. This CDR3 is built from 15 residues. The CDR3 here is CASSLRGGLDNEQFF. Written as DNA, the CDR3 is TGTGCCAGCAGCCTCAGGGGGGGGCTGGACAATGAGCAGTTCTTC.

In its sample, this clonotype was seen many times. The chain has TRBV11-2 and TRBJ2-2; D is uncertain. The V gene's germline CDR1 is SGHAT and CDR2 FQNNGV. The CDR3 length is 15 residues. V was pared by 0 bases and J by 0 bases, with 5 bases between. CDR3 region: CASSLDRSNTGELFF. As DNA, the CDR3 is TGTGCCAGCAGCTTAGACCGGTCGAACACCGGGGAGCTGTTTTTT.

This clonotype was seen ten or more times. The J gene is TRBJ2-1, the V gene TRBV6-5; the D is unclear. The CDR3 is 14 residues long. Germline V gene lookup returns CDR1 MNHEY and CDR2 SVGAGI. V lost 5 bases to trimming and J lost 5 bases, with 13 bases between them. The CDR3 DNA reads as TGTGCCAGCAGTCCTATCTCTGCGGACAATGAGCAGTTCTTC. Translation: CASSPISADNEQFF.

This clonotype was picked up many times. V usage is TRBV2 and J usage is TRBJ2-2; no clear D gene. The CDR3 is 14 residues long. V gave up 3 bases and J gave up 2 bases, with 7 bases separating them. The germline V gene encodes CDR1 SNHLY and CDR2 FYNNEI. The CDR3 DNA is TGTGCCAGCAGTGATAGGGAAAACACCGGGGAGCTGTTTTTT. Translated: CASSDRENTGELFF. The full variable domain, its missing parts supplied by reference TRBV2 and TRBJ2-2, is EPEVTQTPSHQVTQMGQEVILRCVPISNHLYFYWYRQILGQKVEFLVSFYNNEISEKSEIFDDQFSVERPDGSNFTLKIRSTKLEDSAMYFCASSDRENTGELFFGEGSRLTVL.

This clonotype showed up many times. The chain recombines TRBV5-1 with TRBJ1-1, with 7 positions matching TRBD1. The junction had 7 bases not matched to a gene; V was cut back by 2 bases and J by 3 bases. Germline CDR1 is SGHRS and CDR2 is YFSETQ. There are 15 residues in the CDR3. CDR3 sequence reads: CASSLQGRGDTEAFF. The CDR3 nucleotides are TGCGCCAGCAGCTTACAGGGGCGAGGGGACACTGAAGCTTTCTTT. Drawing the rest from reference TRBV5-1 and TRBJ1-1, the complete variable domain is KAGVTQTPRYLIKTRGQQVTLSCSPISGHRSVSWYQQTPGQGLQFLFEYFSETQRNKGNFPGRFSGRQFSNSRSEMNVSTLELGDSALYLCASSLQGRGDTEAFFGQGTRLTVV.

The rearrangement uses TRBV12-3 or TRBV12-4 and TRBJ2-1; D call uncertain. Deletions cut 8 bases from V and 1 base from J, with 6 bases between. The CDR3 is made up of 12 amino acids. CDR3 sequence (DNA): TGTGCCAGCCTTAAGTCCTACAATGAGCAGTTCTTC. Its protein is CASLKSYNEQFF.

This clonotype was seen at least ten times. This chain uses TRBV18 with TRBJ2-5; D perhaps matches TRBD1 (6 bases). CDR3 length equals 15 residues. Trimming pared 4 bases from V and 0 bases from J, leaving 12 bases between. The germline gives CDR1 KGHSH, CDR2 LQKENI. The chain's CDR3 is CASSRNRVNQETQYF. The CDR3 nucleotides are TGTGCCAGCTCACGCAACAGGGTCAACCAAGAGACCCAGTACTTC.